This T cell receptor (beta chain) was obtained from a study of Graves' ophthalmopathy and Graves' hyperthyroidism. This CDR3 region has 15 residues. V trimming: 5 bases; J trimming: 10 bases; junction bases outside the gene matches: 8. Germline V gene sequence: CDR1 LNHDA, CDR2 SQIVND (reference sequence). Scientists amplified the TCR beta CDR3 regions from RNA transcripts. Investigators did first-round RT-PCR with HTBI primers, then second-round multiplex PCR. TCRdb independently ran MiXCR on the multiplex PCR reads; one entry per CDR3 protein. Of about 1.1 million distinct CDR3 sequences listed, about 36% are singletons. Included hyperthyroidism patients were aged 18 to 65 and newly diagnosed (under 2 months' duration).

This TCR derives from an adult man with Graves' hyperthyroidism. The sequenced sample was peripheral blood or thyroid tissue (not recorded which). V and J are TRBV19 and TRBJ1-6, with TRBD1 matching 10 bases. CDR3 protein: CASSSTGTGASPLHF. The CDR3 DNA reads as TGTGCCAGTAGTTCTACCGGGACAGGGGCCTCACCCCTCCACTTT.